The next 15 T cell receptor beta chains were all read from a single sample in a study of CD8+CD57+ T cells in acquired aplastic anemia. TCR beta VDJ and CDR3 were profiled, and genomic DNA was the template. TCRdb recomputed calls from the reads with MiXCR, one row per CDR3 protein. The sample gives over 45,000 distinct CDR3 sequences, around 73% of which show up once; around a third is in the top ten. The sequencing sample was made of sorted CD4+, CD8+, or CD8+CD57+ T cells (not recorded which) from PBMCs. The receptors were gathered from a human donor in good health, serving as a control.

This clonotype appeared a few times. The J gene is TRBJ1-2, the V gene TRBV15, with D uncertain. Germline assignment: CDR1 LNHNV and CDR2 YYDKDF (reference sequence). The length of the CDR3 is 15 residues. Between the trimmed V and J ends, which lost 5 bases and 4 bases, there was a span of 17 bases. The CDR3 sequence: CATSSAEGRRYGYTF. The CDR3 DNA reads TGTGCCACCAGCTCGGCCGAGGGTAGGCGCTATGGCTACACCTTC.

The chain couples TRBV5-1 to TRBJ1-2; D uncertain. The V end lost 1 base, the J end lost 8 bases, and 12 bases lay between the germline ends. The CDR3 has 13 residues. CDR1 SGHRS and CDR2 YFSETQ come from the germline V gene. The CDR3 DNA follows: TGCGCCAGCAGCTTGATGTCAAAGGAAGGCTACACCTTC. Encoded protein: CASSLMSKEGYTF. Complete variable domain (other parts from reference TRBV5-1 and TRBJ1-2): KAGVTQTPRYLIKTRGQQVTLSCSPISGHRSVSWYQQTPGQGLQFLFEYFSETQRNKGNFPGRFSGRQFSNSRSEMNVSTLELGDSALYLCASSLMSKEGYTFGSGTRLTVV.

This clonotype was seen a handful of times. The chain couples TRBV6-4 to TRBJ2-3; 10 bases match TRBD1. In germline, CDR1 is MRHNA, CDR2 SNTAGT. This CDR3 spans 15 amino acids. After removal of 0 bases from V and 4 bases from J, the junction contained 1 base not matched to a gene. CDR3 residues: CASSDSTGGADTQYF. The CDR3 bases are TGTGCCAGCAGTGACTCGACAGGGGGCGCAGATACGCAGTATTTT.

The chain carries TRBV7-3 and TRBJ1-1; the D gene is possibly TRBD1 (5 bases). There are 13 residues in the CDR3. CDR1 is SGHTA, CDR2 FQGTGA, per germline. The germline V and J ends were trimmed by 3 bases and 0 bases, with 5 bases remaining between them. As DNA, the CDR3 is TGTGCCAGCAGCTTGGACATGAACACTGAAGCTTTCTTT. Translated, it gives CASSLDMNTEAFF.

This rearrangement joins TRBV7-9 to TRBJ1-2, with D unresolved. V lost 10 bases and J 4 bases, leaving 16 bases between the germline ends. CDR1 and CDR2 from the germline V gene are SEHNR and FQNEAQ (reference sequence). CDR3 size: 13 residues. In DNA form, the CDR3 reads TGTGCCACCGAGTTTAACGGCCTCTATGGCTACACCTTC. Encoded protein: CATEFNGLYGYTF. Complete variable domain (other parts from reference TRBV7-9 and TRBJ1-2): DTGVSQNPRHKITKRGQNVTFRCDPISEHNRLYWYRQTLGQGPEFLTYFQNEAQLEKSRLLSDRFSAERPKGSFSTLEIQRTEQGDSAMYLCATEFNGLYGYTFGSGTRLTVV.

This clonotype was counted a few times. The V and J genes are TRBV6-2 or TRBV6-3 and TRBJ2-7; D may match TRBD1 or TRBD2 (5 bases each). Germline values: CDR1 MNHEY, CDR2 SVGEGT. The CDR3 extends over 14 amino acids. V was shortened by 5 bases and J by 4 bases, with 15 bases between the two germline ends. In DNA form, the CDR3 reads TGTGCCAGCAGTCCTCACCGGGACGGATACGAGCAGTACTTC. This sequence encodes CASSPHRDGYEQYF.

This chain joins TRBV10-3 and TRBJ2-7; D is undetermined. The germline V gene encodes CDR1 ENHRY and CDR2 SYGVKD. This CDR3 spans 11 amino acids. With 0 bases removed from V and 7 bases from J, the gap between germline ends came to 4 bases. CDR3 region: CAISESGEQYF. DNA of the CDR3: TGTGCCATCAGTGAGTCTGGGGAGCAGTACTTC.

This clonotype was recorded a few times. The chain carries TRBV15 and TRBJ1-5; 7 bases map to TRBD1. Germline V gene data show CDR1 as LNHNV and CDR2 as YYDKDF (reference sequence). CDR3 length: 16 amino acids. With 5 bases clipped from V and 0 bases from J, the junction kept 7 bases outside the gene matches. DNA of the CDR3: TGTGCCACCAGCCGAAGACAGGGCTATAGCAATCAGCCCCAGCATTTT. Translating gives CATSRRQGYSNQPQHF.

The CDR3 loop is CASSYTTPGTEAFF. The DNA for the CDR3 is TGCGCCAGCAGTTATACTACTCCAGGGACTGAAGCTTTCTTT. This sequence joins TRBV10-1 and TRBJ1-1; perhaps TRBD1 as D (5 bases). This CDR3 has 14 residues. Per the germline V gene, CDR1 is WNHNN and CDR2 is SYGVQD (reference sequence). Trimming stripped 5 bases from V and 5 bases from J, with 15 bases between.

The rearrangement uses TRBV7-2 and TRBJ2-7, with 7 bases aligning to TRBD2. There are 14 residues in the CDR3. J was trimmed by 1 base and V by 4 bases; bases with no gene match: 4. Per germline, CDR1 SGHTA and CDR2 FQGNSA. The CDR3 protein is CASSSGTISYEQYF. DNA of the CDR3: TGTGCCAGCAGCTCCGGGACTATTTCCTACGAGCAGTACTTC.

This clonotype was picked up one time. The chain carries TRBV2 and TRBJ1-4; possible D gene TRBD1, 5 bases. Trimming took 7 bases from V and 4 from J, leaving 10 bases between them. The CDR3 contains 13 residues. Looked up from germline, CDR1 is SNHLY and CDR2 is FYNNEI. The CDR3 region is CASKGRVNEKLFF. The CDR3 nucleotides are TGTGCCAGCAAGGGCAGGGTTAATGAAAAACTGTTTTTT.

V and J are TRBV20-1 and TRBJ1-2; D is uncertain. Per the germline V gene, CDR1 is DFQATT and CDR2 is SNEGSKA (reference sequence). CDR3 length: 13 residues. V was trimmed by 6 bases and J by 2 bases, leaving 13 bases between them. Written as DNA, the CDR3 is TGCAGTGCCCCCGATAGCGAGAACTATGGCTACACCTTC. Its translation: CSAPDSENYGYTF.

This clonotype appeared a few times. As DNA, the CDR3 is TGTGCCAGCAGCTTAGTCGGGGGTACGCAGTATTTT. Its protein product is CASSLVGGTQYF. This chain connects TRBV7-9 to TRBJ2-3, with D possibly being TRBD2 (6 bases). The length of the CDR3 is 12 residues. V was pared by 1 base and J by 8 bases, with 7 bases between. Germline CDR1 is SEHNR and CDR2 is FQNEAQ (reference sequence).

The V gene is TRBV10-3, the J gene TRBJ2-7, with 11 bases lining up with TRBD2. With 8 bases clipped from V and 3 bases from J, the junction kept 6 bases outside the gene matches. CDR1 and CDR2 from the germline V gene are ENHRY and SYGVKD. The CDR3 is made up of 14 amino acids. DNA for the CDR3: TGTGCCATCCAGACTAGCGGGACTGACTACGAGCAGTACTTC. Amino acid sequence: CAIQTSGTDYEQYF.

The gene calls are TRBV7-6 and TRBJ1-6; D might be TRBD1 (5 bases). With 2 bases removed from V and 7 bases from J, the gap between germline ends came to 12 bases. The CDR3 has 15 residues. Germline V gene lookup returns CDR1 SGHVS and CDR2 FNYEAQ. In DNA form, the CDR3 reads TGTGCCAGCAGCTTAACGGGGGATACAAATTCACCCCTCCACTTT. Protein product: CASSLTGDTNSPLHF.